A single sample is the source of the 21 T cell receptor beta chains below, sequenced in a study of ipilimumab plus nivolumab after autologous stem cell transplantation. Profiled with immunoSEQ multiplex PCR; TCRdb holds only in-frame clones, not every one. The sample has fewer than 95,000 clones; around 80% are singletons. This material consisted of PBMCs, taken in a trial of ipilimumab plus nivolumab as post-transplant consolidation. The receptor set was obtained from a male donor with diffuse large B-cell lymphoma.

This chain uses TRBV19 with TRBJ2-3; D is perhaps TRBD1 or TRBD2 (5 bases each). V lost 4 bases to trimming and J lost 2 bases, with 13 bases between them. The CDR3 is made up of 15 amino acids. Germline CDR1 LNHDA, CDR2 SQIVND (reference sequence). The CDR3 DNA follows: TGTGCCAGTAGTAGTTACGGGGACCACACAGATACGCAGTATTTT. This codes for CASSSYGDHTDTQYF. The full variable domain, its missing parts supplied by reference TRBV19 and TRBJ2-3, is DGGITQSPKYLFRKEGQNVTLSCEQNLNHDAMYWYRQDPGQGLRLIYYSQIVNDFQKGDIAEGYSVSREKKESFPLTVTSAQKNPTAFYLCASSSYGDHTDTQYFGPGTRLTVL.

The rearrangement links TRBV15 to TRBJ2-5; no firm D call. The J call may be incorrect, as the DNA end agrees better with TRBJ2-7. The CDR3 is made up of 14 amino acids. Germline loops: CDR1 LNHNV, CDR2 YYDKDF (reference sequence). The CDR3 loop is CATSREWGSYEQYF. The CDR3 DNA sequence: TGTGCCACCAGCAGAGAGTGGGGCTCCTACGAGCAGTACTTC.

The V call is TRBV2, the J call TRBJ2-1; D tentatively reads TRBD1 or TRBD2 (5 bases each). The germline V gene has CDR1 SNHLY and CDR2 FYNNEI. This CDR3 contains 15 residues. The V gene lost 4 bases and the J gene lost 0 bases, with 10 bases spanning the gap. The CDR3 is CASSGGFSSYNEQFF. CDR3 nucleotides: TGTGCCAGCAGTGGGGGGTTTAGCTCCTACAATGAGCAGTTCTTC.

The rearrangement links TRBV7-2 to TRBJ2-1; the D gene is possibly TRBD1 (6 bases). CDR1 is SGHTA, CDR2 FQGNSA, per germline. V was trimmed by 0 bases and J by 6 bases, leaving 9 bases between them. This CDR3 is built from 14 residues. The CDR3, as DNA: TGTGCCAGCAGCTTAGCCATACAGGGCAATGAGCAGTTCTTC. This codes for CASSLAIQGNEQFF. Using reference TRBV7-2 and TRBJ2-1 for the parts outside the CDR3, the full variable domain is GAGVSQSPSNKVTEKGKDVELRCDPISGHTALYWYRQSLGQGLEFLIYFQGNSAPDKSGLPSDRFSAERTGGSVSTLTIQRTQQEDSAVYLCASSLAIQGNEQFFGPGTRLTVL.

The chain uses TRBV19 and TRBJ1-1, with TRBD1 matching 7 bases. The germline V gene has CDR1 LNHDA and CDR2 SQIVND (reference sequence). Trimming removed 9 bases from V and 4 bases from J; junction bases left unmatched: 11. CDR3 length: 14 residues. The CDR3 sequence is CASNFQGESTEAFF. DNA for the CDR3: TGTGCCAGCAATTTTCAGGGGGAGAGCACTGAAGCTTTCTTT.

The chain combines TRBV5-4 with TRBJ2-3; 8 bases match TRBD1. The CDR3 length is 17 residues. The V segment lost 2 bases and the J segment 0 bases; nucleotides outside the gene matches: 8. Germline CDR1 reads SGHNT; CDR2 reads YYREEE (reference sequence). The CDR3 sequence: CASSLRSQGGSTDTQYF. The CDR3 DNA is TGTGCCAGCAGCTTAAGGTCACAGGGGGGAAGCACAGATACGCAGTATTTT.

The genes are TRBV6-1 and TRBJ2-7, with D uncertain. The V end lost 10 bases, the J end lost 0 bases, and 16 bases lay between the germline ends. Per the germline V gene, CDR1 is MNHNS and CDR2 is SASEGT. The CDR3 is 14 amino acids. CDR3 residues: CATKNLLLSYEQYF. CDR3 DNA sequence: TGTGCCACCAAAAACCTACTACTCTCCTACGAGCAGTACTTC.

The chain carries TRBV10-1 and TRBJ2-2, with 7 bases that match TRBD1. The CDR3 extends over 14 amino acids. Per the germline V gene, CDR1 is WNHNN and CDR2 is SYGVQD (reference sequence). V shed 7 bases, J shed 9 bases, and the junction held 11 bases outside the gene matches. The CDR3, as DNA: TGCGCCAGCATGGACAGGTCGGGGTACCGGGAGCTGTTTTTT. Its protein product is CASMDRSGYRELFF.

This clone has a handful of counts. J is TRBJ1-2 and V is TRBV6-1; 9 bases are a match to TRBD1. V was clipped by 3 bases and J by 4 bases; unmatched bases: 3. The CDR3 loop spans 14 amino acids. CDR1 is MNHNS, CDR2 SASEGT, per germline. The CDR3 loop reads CASSEGQGGYGYTF. The CDR3 DNA is TGTGCCAGCAGTGAGGGACAGGGAGGCTATGGCTACACCTTC.

Written as DNA, the CDR3 is TGTGCCAGCAGTCTTCGACAGGGGGCTACTGGGGCCAACGTCCTGACTTTC. Its protein product is CASSLRQGATGANVLTF. The chain is built from TRBV27 and TRBJ2-6; 10 nucleotides match TRBD1. Germline CDR1 and CDR2: MNHEY and SMNVEV (reference sequence). CDR3 length: 17 residues. The V and J ends lost 5 bases and 2 bases, in that order; junction bases with no gene match: 6.

The chain employs TRBV5-1 and TRBJ2-7; D not resolved. Germline loops: CDR1 SGHRS, CDR2 YFSETQ. The V end was cut by 4 bases, the J end by 3 bases, with 14 bases between. This CDR3 is built from 14 residues. In DNA form, the CDR3 reads TGCGCCAGCAGCGTTACCCAAGCCGGCTACGAGCAGTACTTC. It codes for CASSVTQAGYEQYF. The full variable domain, in which reference TRBV5-1 and TRBJ2-7 provide the parts outside the CDR3, is KAGVTQTPRYLIKTRGQQVTLSCSPISGHRSVSWYQQTPGQGLQFLFEYFSETQRNKGNFPGRFSGRQFSNSRSEMNVSTLELGDSALYLCASSVTQAGYEQYFGPGTRLTVT.

Here the CDR3 reads CASSPGTSAAYTDTQYF. The CDR3 DNA sequence: TGTGCCAGCAGCCCAGGGACTAGCGCGGCCTACACAGATACGCAGTATTTT. The chain uses TRBV14 and TRBJ2-3; TRBD2 matches 10 bases. Germline lookup yields CDR1 SGHDN and CDR2 FVKESK. Unmatched junction bases numbered 9, after V lost 4 bases and J lost 2 bases. CDR3 size: 17 residues.

The V and J genes are TRBV7-2 and TRBJ2-1; tentatively, D is TRBD1 or TRBD2 (7 bases each). The V end lost 4 bases, the J end lost 2 bases, and 15 bases lay between the germline ends. The CDR3 sequence is 16 residues long. Germline V gives CDR1 SGHTA, CDR2 FQGNSA. The CDR3 DNA reads as TGTGCCAGCAGCTGGGAGGGGGCCCTTCCCTACAATGAGCAGTTCTTC. It yields the protein CASSWEGALPYNEQFF. Together with reference TRBV7-2 and TRBJ2-1, the CDR3 gives the full variable domain: GAGVSQSPSNKVTEKGKDVELRCDPISGHTALYWYRQSLGQGLEFLIYFQGNSAPDKSGLPSDRFSAERTGGSVSTLTIQRTQQEDSAVYLCASSWEGALPYNEQFFGPGTRLTVL.

The rearrangement links TRBV5-1 to TRBJ1-4, with 9 bases that match TRBD1. The CDR3 extends over 15 amino acids. The V gene's germline CDR1 is SGHRS and CDR2 YFSETQ. J lost 5 bases, V lost 2 bases, and 4 bases had no gene match. This CDR3 is CASSLDRGGNEKLFF. The CDR3 nucleotides are TGCGCCAGCAGCTTAGACAGGGGGGGAAATGAAAAACTGTTTTTT.

The chain recombines TRBV14 with TRBJ2-3, with TRBD2 matching over 7 bases. Germline V gene lookup returns CDR1 SGHDN and CDR2 FVKESK. The CDR3 is 17 residues long. V lost 0 bases to trimming and J lost 0 bases; unmatched junction nucleotides: 6. The CDR3 protein is CASSQDLGTTSTDTQYF. CDR3 sequence (DNA): TGTGCCAGCAGCCAAGATCTAGGGACTACTAGCACAGATACGCAGTATTTT.

The CDR3 DNA reads as TGTGCCAGCGCGTGGGCACCAAATGAAAAACTGTTTTTT. It yields the protein CASAWAPNEKLFF. The chain employs TRBV5-6 and TRBJ1-4; D unclear. CDR1 is SGHDT, CDR2 YYEEEE, per germline. With 7 bases removed from V and 5 bases from J, the gap between germline ends came to 12 bases. The CDR3 consists of 13 residues.

CDR3 DNA: TGTGCCAGCAGAAGGGGGCAAACATCATCAGATACGCAGTATTTT. It yields the protein CASRRGQTSSDTQYF. The chain is built from TRBV25-1 and TRBJ2-3; 7 bases fit TRBD1. This CDR3 comprises 15 residues. Germline CDR1 is MGHDK and CDR2 is SYGVNS. V was clipped by 6 bases and J by 4 bases; unmatched bases: 10.

The chain recombines TRBV5-6 with TRBJ2-5; D is unclear. The CDR3 runs to 13 residues. V lost 0 bases and J lost 5, with 8 bases in between. The V gene's germline CDR1 is SGHDT and CDR2 YYEEEE. In nucleotides, the CDR3 is TGTGCCAGCAGCTTGGCGCGGCCGGAGACCCAGTACTTC. It is translated as CASSLARPETQYF.

The CDR3 protein is CASSRGGTGALGTEAFF. CDR3 coding DNA: TGTGCCAGCAGCCGTGGCGGGACAGGGGCCCTGGGCACTGAAGCTTTCTTT. The chain carries TRBV7-9 and TRBJ1-1; 10 bases align to TRBD1. CDR3 size: 17 residues. V trimming: 5 bases; J trimming: 4 bases; junction bases outside the gene matches: 13. Germline-derived CDR1 and CDR2 are SEHNR and FQNEAQ (reference sequence).

J is TRBJ1-1 and V is TRBV19, with unresolved D. Trimming removed 3 bases from V and 0 bases from J, with 5 bases in between. The CDR3 contains 13 residues. Germline V lookup: CDR1 LNHDA, CDR2 SQIVND (reference sequence). CDR3 residues: CASSMALNTEAFF. Written as DNA, the CDR3 is TGTGCCAGTAGTATGGCGTTGAACACTGAAGCTTTCTTT.

This rearrangement joins TRBV5-6 to TRBJ1-2, with 7 bases fitting TRBD1. CDR1 is SGHDT and CDR2 is YYEEEE in the germline V gene. V was pared by 3 bases and J by 3 bases, with 5 bases of the junction left unmatched. This CDR3 comprises 14 residues. CDR3 in DNA: TGTGCCAGCAGCTCGACGGGACAGTACTATGGCTACACCTTC. Its translation is CASSSTGQYYGYTF.